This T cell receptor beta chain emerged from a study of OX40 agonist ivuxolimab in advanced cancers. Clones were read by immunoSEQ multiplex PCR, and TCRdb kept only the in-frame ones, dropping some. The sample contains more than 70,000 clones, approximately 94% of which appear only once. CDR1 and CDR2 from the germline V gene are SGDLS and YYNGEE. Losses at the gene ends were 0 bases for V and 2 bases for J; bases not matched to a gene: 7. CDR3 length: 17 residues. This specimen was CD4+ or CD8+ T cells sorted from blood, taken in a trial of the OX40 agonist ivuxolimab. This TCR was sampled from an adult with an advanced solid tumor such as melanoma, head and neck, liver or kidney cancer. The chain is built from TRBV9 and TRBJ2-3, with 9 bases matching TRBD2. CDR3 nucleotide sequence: TGTGCCAGCAGCGTAGGGGAAGCGGGAGGATACACAGATACGCAGTATTTT. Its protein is CASSVGEAGGYTDTQYF.